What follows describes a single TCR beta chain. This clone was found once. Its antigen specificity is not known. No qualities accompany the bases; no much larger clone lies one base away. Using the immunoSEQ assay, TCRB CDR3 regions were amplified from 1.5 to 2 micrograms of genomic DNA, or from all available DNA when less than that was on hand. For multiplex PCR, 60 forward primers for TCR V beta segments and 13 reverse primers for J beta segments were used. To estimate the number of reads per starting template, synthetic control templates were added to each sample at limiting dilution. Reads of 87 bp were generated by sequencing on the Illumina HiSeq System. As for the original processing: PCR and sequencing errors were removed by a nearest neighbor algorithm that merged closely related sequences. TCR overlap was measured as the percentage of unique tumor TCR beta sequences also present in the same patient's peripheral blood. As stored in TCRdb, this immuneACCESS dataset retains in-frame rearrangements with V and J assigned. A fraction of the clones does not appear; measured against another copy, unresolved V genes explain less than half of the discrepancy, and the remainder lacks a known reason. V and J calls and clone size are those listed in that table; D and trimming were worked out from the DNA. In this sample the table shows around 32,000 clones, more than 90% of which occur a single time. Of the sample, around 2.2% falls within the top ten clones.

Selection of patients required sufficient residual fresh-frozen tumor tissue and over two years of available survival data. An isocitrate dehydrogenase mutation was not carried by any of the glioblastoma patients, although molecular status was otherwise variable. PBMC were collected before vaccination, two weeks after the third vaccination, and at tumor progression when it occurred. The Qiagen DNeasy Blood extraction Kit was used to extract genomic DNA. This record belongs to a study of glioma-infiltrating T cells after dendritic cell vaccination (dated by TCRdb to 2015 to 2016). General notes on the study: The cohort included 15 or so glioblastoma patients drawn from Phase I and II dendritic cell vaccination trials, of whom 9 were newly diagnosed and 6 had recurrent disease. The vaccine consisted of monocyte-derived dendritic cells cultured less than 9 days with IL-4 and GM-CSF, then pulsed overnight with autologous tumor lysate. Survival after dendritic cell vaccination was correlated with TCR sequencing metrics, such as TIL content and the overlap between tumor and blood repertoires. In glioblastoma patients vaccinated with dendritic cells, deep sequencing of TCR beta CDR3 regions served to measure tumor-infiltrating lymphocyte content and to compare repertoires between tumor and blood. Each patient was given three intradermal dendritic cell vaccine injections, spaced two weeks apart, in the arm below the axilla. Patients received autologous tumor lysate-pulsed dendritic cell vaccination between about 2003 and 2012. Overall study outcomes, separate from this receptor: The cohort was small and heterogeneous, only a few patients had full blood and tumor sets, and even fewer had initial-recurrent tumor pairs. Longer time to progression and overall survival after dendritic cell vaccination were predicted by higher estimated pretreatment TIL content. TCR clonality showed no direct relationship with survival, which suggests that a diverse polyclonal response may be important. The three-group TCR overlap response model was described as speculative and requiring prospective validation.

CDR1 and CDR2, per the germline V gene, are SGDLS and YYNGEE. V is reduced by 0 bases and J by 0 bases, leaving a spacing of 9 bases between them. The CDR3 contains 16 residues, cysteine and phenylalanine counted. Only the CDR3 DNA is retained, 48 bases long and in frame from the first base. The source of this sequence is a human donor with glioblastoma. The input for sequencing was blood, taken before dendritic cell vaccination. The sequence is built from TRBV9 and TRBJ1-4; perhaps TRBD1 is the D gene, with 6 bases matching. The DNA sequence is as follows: TGTGCCAGCAGCGTAGGTGGGGGCCCAACTAATGAAAAACTGTTTTTT. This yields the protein CASSVGGGPTNEKLFF.